The sequence of this TCR beta chain was determined in a study of blood T cells in healthy people across ages. There are 14 residues in the CDR3. J lost 6 bases, V lost 4 bases, and 7 bases had no gene match. Germline V gives CDR1 SGHRS, CDR2 YFSETQ. A second about 7 to 12 cycle PCR used barcoded and J-beta primers. Each cDNA molecule carried a tag from a template-switch adaptor that contained 12 random nucleotides. One entry per CDR3 protein, called by TCRdb with MiXCR from the 5' RACE reads. This table holds hundreds of thousands of distinct CDR3 sequences, 20% to 25% found once. This sequence joins TRBV5-1 and TRBJ2-1; 7 bases align to TRBD1. The specimen was blood. This clonotype was sampled from a man between 65 and 85 years old in good health. The CDR3 loop reads CASSPDNRGNEQFF. The CDR3 DNA sequence: TGCGCCAGCAGCCCGGATAACAGGGGCAATGAGCAGTTCTTC.